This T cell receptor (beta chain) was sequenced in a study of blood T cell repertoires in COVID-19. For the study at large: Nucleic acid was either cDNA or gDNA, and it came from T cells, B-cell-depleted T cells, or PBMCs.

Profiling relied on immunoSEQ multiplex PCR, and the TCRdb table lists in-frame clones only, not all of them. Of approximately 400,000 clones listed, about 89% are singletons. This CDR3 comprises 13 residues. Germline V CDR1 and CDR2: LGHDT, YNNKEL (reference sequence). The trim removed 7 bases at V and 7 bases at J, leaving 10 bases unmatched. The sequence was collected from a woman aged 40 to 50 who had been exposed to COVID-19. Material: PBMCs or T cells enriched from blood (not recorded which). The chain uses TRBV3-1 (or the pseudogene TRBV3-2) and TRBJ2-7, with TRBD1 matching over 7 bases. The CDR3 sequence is CASTTRGSWEQYF. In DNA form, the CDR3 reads TGTGCCAGCACCACCAGGGGGTCTTGGGAGCAGTACTTC.